The entry below describes one TCR beta chain. V gave up 7 bases and J gave up 5 bases; unmatched junction bases: 9. CDR3 length: 14 residues. Germline CDR1 and CDR2: MNHEY and SVGAGI. As originally analysed: Amplified reference gene primers provided the basis for estimating nucleated cell counts. Method: immunoSEQ multiplex PCR; TCRdb's copy keeps in-frame clones and lacks some. For V, J and clone size, that table is used; D and trimming come from the DNA. The data hold approximately 100,000 clones, with roughly 89% observed a single time. This sample was taken from a study of blood T cell repertoires in COVID-19. About the study: Some COVID-19 samples were acute and others convalescent; all came from the United States, Italy and Spain. PBMCs, B-cell-depleted T cells, or T cells provided the cDNA or gDNA that made up the material.

The source material was peripheral blood. This TCR derives from a man in his sixties or seventies with acute or convalescent COVID-19. The chain couples TRBV6-5 to TRBJ2-5; 8 bases line up with TRBD2. CDR3 loop: CASNPTGGMETQYF. CDR3 nucleotides: TGTGCCAGCAACCCTACGGGGGGGATGGAGACCCAGTACTTC.